This record looks at one T cell receptor (beta chain) sequence and its context. This clonotype was detected ten times or more. No cognate antigen has been identified for it. No base quality information exists; no much larger clone differs at one position. The data were taken from a study of identical twins (dated by TCRdb to the mid-2010s). General notes on the study: To test whether fetal clonotypes persist, the study used deep sequencing on TCR alpha and beta repertoires from monozygotic twins, unrelated adults of various ages, and cord blood. To rule out contamination, the twin experiments were replicated at different times with different library preparation protocols. What the research found in general, with its limitations: Compared with coincidental sharing between unrelated individuals, an excess of low generation-probability sequences was observed among out-of-frame TCR alpha sequences shared between twins. Invariant T cells such as MAIT and iNKT could partly confound zero-insertion analyses, though diverse VJ usage argued against this for most clonotypes. Because the same donors could not be followed over many years, conclusions were based on cross-sectional statistical analysis. Fewer insertions were carried by abundant cord blood beta clonotypes; a weaker similar trend was observed in young adult naive repertoires, while no such trend was observed in memory repertoires. Out-of-frame TCR alpha sharing in monozygotic twins was systematically underestimated by recombination models, whereas sharing between unrelated individuals was in agreement with the recombination models. In beta out-of-frame sequences, excess twin sharing was weaker, because having fewer shared sequences lowered the signal-to-noise ratio.

Libraries were constructed by 5' RACE. TCRdb names Illumina HiSeq 2000 as the instrument used. A universal primer binding site was introduced by template switching, and a unique molecular identifier was present in the final cDNA, enabling accurate counting of TCR cDNA molecules. Specific primers in the conserved constant-segment region were used to synthesize first-strand cDNA for the TCR alpha and beta chains. Each cDNA library was double barcoded, with a SMART-Mk sample barcode plus Illumina barcodes, to control for contamination. TruSeq adapter sequences, together with Illumina sample barcodes, were added in two successive PCR steps. TCR alpha and beta cDNA libraries were sequenced on the Illumina HiSeq platform with custom primers. The authors' analysis ran thus. Raw reads were processed with MiGEC to extract unique molecular identifiers, and MiXCR was used to determine CDR3 positions. Recombination models were inferred per individual with the repgenHMM and IGoR tools using an EM algorithm. The tcR package in R was used for shared clonotype analysis, with sharing normalized by the product of cloneset sizes. To study raw recombination without the effects of thymic and clonal selection, out-of-frame nonproductive sequences were analyzed. The public reads were run again by TCRdb, first through fastp at Q25 and then through MiXCR, and only productive beta chains were kept. Rows are combined by CDR3 protein, so each entry shows the most common genes and DNA. The V and J calls here are based on TCRdb, not the publication. The sample table holds around 680,000 distinct CDR3 sequences, of which 8.6% were seen once. Roughly 0.97% of the sample goes to the ten largest clones.

Reading the germline V gene (reference sequence) gives CDR1 SGHNT and CDR2 YYREEE. V gives up 4 bases and J gives up 0 bases, and the segment between their germline ends measures 11 bases. From the cysteine up to the phenylalanine, the CDR3 has a length of 15 residues. Only CDR3 DNA is held: 45 bases, read in frame from base 1. Only healthy Caucasian donors were included. The twin cohort consisted of three pairs of female monozygotic twins, all aged roughly 18 to 29 years. Peripheral blood mononuclear cells were used as the source from which RNA for TCR libraries was isolated. These data also formed part of another study, on yellow fever vaccine responses in identical twins. The second study's paper adds: According to the authors, in identical twins the way T cells responded to vaccination appeared partly convergent and partly personalized. In identical twins, the study followed T cell clones that responded to the vaccine with precision.

The V gene is TRBV5-4 and the J gene is TRBJ1-5, with the D gene uncertain. The TCR was taken from a woman aged 18-35 years in good health. The sequenced sample was PBMCs. The bases are TGTGCCAGCAGCCCTGGAGTGGGTAGCAATCAGCCCCAGCATTTT. This is translated as CASSPGVGSNQPQHF.